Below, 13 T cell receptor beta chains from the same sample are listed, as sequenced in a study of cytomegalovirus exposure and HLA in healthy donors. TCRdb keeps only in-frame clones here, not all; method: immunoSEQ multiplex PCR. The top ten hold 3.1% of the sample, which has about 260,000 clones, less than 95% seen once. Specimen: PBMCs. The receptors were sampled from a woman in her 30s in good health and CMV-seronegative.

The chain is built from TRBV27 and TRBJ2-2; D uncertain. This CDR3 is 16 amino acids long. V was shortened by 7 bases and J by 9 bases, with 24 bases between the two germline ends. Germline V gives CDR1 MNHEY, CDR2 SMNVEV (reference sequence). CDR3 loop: CASTTRSLRERRELFF. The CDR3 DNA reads TGTGCCAGCACCACCAGGTCCCTTAGGGAACGCCGGGAGCTGTTTTTT.

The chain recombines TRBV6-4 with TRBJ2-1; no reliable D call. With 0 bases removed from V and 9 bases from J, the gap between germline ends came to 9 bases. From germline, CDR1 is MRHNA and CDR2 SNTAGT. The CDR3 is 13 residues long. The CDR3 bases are TGTGCCAGCAGTGACTCTACTGTCACTGAGCAGTTCTTC. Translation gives CASSDSTVTEQFF.

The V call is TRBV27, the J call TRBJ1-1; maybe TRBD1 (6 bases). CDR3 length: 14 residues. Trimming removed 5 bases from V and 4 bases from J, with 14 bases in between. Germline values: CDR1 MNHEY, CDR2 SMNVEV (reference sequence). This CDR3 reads CASSLVGGPTEAFF. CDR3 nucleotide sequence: TGTGCCAGCAGTCTTGTCGGGGGGCCCACTGAAGCTTTCTTT.

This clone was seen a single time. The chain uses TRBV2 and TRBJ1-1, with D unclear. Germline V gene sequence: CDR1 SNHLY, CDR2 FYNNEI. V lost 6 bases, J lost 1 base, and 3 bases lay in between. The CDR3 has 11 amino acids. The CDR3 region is CASRWNTEAFF. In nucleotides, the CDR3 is TGTGCCAGCAGGTGGAACACTGAAGCTTTCTTT.

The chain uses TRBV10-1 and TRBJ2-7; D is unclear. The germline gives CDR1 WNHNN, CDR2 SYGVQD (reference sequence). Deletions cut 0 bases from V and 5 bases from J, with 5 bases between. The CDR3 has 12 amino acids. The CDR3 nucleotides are TGCGCCAGCAGTGAGTCGAACCACGAGCAGTACTTC. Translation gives CASSESNHEQYF.

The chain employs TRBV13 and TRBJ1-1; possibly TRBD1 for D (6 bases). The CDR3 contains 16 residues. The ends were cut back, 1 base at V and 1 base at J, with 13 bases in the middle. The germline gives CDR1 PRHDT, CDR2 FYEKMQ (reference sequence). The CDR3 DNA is TGTGCCAGCAGCTTAGCGGGGGGCGTAAGGAACACTGAAGCTTTCTTT. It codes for CASSLAGGVRNTEAFF.

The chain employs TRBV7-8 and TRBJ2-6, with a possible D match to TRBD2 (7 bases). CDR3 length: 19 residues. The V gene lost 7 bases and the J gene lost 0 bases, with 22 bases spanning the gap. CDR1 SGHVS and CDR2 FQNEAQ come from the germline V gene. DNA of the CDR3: TGTGCCAGCACCCCAGGGTTGGGGGGGGCCCGCTCTGGGGCCAACGTCCTGACTTTC. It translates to CASTPGLGGARSGANVLTF. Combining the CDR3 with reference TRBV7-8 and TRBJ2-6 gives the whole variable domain GAGVSQSPRYKVAKRGQDVALRCDPISGHVSLFWYQQALGQGPEFLTYFQNEAQLDKSGLPSDRFFAERPEGSVSTLKIQRTQQEDSAVYLCASTPGLGGARSGANVLTFGAGSRLTVL.

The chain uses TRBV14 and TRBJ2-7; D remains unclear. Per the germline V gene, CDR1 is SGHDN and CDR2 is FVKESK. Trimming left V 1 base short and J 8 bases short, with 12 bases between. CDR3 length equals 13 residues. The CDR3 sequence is CASSQALGFKQYF. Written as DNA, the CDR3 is TGTGCCAGCAGCCAAGCTCTAGGTTTCAAGCAGTACTTC.

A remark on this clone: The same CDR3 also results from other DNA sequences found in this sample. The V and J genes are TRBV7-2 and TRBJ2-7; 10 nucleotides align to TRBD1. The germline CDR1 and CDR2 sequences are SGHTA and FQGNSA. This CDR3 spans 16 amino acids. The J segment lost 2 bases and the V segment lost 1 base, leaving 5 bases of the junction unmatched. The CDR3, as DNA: TGTGCCAGCAGCTTAGACCCCGGGACAGGGGCCTACGAGCAGTACTTC. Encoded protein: CASSLDPGTGAYEQYF.

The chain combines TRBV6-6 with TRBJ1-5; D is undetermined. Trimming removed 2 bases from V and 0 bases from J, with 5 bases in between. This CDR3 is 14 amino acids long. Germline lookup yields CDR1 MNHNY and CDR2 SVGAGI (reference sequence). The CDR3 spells CASSYRDSNQPQHF. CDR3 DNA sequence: TGTGCCAGCAGTTACCGGGATAGCAATCAGCCCCAGCATTTT.

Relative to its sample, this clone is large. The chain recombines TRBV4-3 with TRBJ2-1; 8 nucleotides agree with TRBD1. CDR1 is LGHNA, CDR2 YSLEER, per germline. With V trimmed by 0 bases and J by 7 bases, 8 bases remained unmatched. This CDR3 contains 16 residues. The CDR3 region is CASSQDSGTGSNEQFF. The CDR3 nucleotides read TGCGCCAGCAGCCAAGACTCTGGGACAGGAAGTAATGAGCAGTTCTTC.

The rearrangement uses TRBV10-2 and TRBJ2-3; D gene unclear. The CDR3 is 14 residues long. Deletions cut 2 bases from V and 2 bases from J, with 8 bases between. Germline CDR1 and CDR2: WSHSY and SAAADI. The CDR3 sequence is CASSEGLNTDTQYF. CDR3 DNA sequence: TGCGCCAGCAGTGAGGGGTTAAACACAGATACGCAGTATTTT.

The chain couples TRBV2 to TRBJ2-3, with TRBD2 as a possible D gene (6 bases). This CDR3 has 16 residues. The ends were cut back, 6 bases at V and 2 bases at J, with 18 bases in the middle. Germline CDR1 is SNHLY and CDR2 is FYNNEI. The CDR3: CASRRLGWGVTDTQYF. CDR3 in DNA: TGTGCCAGCAGGCGACTCGGGTGGGGGGTCACAGATACGCAGTATTTT. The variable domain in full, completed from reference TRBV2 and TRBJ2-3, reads EPEVTQTPSHQVTQMGQEVILRCVPISNHLYFYWYRQILGQKVEFLVSFYNNEISEKSEIFDDQFSVERPDGSNFTLKIRSTKLEDSAMYFCASRRLGWGVTDTQYFGPGTRLTVL.